The 16 T cell receptor beta chains below all came from one sample that was sequenced in a study of regulatory T cells in long-lasting Graves disease. iRepertoire HTBI primers and Arm-PCR of CDR3 regions built TCR beta libraries. TCRdb fed the multiplex PCR reads into MiXCR, producing one record per CDR3 protein. Counted here are approximately 400,000 distinct CDR3 sequences, 20% to 30% occurring once; the ten biggest clones make up roughly 30%. Sample time point: persistent/refractory GD, antithyroid drugs over 5 years with positive TRAb. PBMC RNA was the source of the TCR library. The material sequenced was peripheral blood mononuclear cells (PBMCs), taken when the disease was refractory, from a patient treated with antithyroid drugs. The receptors come from a female donor with Graves disease.

This clonotype was observed a few times. The J gene is TRBJ2-5, the V gene TRBV7-3; 14 bases are a match to TRBD2. Judging by the DNA end, TRBJ2-1 fits better; the J call may be wrong. The length of the CDR3 is 20 residues. Germline V gives CDR1 SGHTA, CDR2 FQGTGA. CDR3 sequence: CASSPARLAGGPPPYNEQFF. CDR3 nucleotides: TGTGCCAGCAGCCCAGCGAGACTAGCGGGAGGGCCCCCCCCCTACAATGAGCAGTTCTTC.

The V and J genes are TRBV9 and TRBJ1-2; D gene unclear. The CDR3 spans 15 residues. Trimming removed 3 bases at V and 3 bases at J, with 15 bases between. Germline lookup yields CDR1 SGDLS and CDR2 YYNGEE. CDR3 protein: CASSAHLRADYGYTF. DNA for the CDR3: TGTGCCAGCAGCGCGCACCTCCGGGCCGACTATGGCTACACCTTC.

The CDR3: CASSRQAGQPQHF. Written as DNA, the CDR3 is TGTGCCAGCAGTCGACAGGCCGGTCAGCCCCAGCATTTT. The rearrangement links TRBV6-1 to TRBJ1-5, with a tentative D call TRBD1 (6 bases). Germline CDR1 is MNHNS and CDR2 is SASEGT. This CDR3 region has 13 residues. Deletions cut 5 bases from V and 6 bases from J, with 11 bases between.

The rearrangement joins TRBV7-9 to TRBJ1-2; D is perhaps TRBD1 (5 bases). From germline, CDR1 is SEHNR and CDR2 FQNEAQ (reference sequence). The CDR3 consists of 14 residues. The V and J ends lost 5 bases and 7 bases respectively, with 17 bases between them. The CDR3 nucleotides read TGTGCCAGCAGCCGCTGGGGGGGAGCCGCTGGCTACACCTTC. Translation gives CASSRWGGAAGYTF.

In regard to this clonotype: Just one base apart from a much larger clone, this may be a read error. The chain joins TRBV2 to TRBJ2-7; possible D gene TRBD1, 6 bases. The CDR3 consists of 14 residues. CDR1 and CDR2 (germline): SNHLY, FYNNEI. Written as DNA, the CDR3 is TGTGCCAGCCGGTATGGGCAGGGGCGCTACGAGCTGTACTTC. It specifies CASRYGQGRYELYF.

This clonotype was found many times. This sequence joins TRBV12-3 or TRBV12-4 and TRBJ1-2; D not certain. Trimming took off 4 bases at V and 8 bases at J, with 14 bases between the two ends. The CDR3 consists of 13 residues. CDR3 protein: CASSSGPAAGYTF. The CDR3 DNA reads as TGTGCCAGCAGTTCCGGTCCGGCGGCCGGCTACACCTTC.

This clonotype was counted between two and nine times. The gene calls are TRBV4-1 and TRBJ2-5; 9 bases are a match to TRBD2. This CDR3 contains 20 residues. Losses at the gene ends were 3 bases for V and 5 bases for J; bases not matched to a gene: 22. The germline V gene encodes CDR1 MGHRA and CDR2 YSYEKL. CDR3 sequence (DNA): TGCGCCAGCAGCCACGAAAGACGAGCTAGCGGGAATACTGTCATCGAGACCCAGTACTTC. Amino acid sequence: CASSHERRASGNTVIETQYF.

The V gene is TRBV19, the J gene TRBJ1-1; D unclear. The CDR3 has 15 residues. V shed 3 bases and J shed 0 bases, with 11 bases lying between them. Germline V gene data show CDR1 as LNHDA and CDR2 as SQIVND (reference sequence). The CDR3, as DNA: TGTGCCAGTAGTATCGGTGGCAGGATGAACACTGAAGCTTTCTTT. It specifies CASSIGGRMNTEAFF.

The chain is built from TRBV6-5 and TRBJ2-2; D uncertain. The CDR3 has 14 residues. The V gene's germline CDR1 is MNHEY and CDR2 SVGAGI. Deletions cut 2 bases from V and 4 bases from J, with 8 bases between. The CDR3 coding sequence is TGTGCCAGCAGTTACGGGAAGCCCACCGGGGAGCTGTTTTTT. As protein: CASSYGKPTGELFF.

This clonotype was seen repeatedly, ten times or more. The gene calls are TRBV2 and TRBJ1-2; no reliable D call. Trimming shortened V by 5 bases and J by 4 bases, and 8 bases separated the two germline ends. CDR3 length: 12 amino acids. Germline assignment: CDR1 SNHLY and CDR2 FYNNEI. CDR3 DNA: TGTGCCAGCAGTTTTGTCGGCTATGGCTACACCTTC. Its translation is CASSFVGYGYTF. Combining the CDR3 with reference TRBV2 and TRBJ1-2 gives the whole variable domain EPEVTQTPSHQVTQMGQEVILRCVPISNHLYFYWYRQILGQKVEFLVSFYNNEISEKSEIFDDQFSVERPDGSNFTLKIRSTKLEDSAMYFCASSFVGYGYTFGSGTRLTVV.

This clonotype showed up many times. The chain carries TRBV10-3 and TRBJ2-5; the D gene is possibly TRBD2 (6 bases). Germline assignment: CDR1 ENHRY and CDR2 SYGVKD. Trimming cost V 5 bases and J 5 bases, with 12 bases left between them. The CDR3 has 13 residues. The CDR3 sequence: CAISMTGGETQYF. CDR3 sequence (DNA): TGTGCCATCAGTATGACCGGAGGGGAGACCCAGTACTTC.

This chain uses TRBV19 with TRBJ2-7; 8 bases map to TRBD2. The germline V gene has CDR1 LNHDA and CDR2 SQIVND (reference sequence). Germline trimming cut 4 bases from V and 7 bases from J; bases unmatched to any gene: 6. The CDR3 contains 13 residues. The CDR3 here is CASSTIAGNEQYF. The CDR3 nucleotides read TGTGCCAGTAGTACCATAGCGGGAAATGAGCAGTACTTC.

The V and J genes are TRBV12-3 or TRBV12-4 and TRBJ2-1, with 12 positions matching TRBD2. Unmatched junction bases numbered 4, after V lost 6 bases and J lost 4 bases. The CDR3 sequence is 15 residues long. In DNA, the CDR3 is TGTGCCAGCAGGGACGGGACTAGCGGGTACAATGAGCAGTTCTTC. Amino acids: CASRDGTSGYNEQFF.

This clonotype came up a few times. CDR3 loop: CSASPLLAGGPRTGELFF. The CDR3 coding sequence is TGCAGTGCTAGTCCTCTCCTAGCGGGAGGGCCGAGGACCGGGGAGCTGTTTTTT. V and J are TRBV20-1 and TRBJ2-2; 12 bases match TRBD2. The length of the CDR3 is 18 residues. CDR1 and CDR2 from the germline V gene are DFQATT and SNEGSKA (reference sequence). Germline trimming cut 3 bases from V and 5 bases from J; bases unmatched to any gene: 13.

This clonotype was counted many times. The V and J genes are TRBV6-5 and TRBJ1-2; the D gene is possibly TRBD1 (6 bases). Germline V CDR1 and CDR2: MNHEY, SVGAGI. This CDR3 spans 16 amino acids. V lost 4 bases and J 5 bases, leaving 20 bases between the germline ends. The CDR3 DNA follows: TGTGCCAGCAGTTTCCCCGGCCAACAGGGACAATATGGCTACACCTTC. Encoded protein: CASSFPGQQGQYGYTF.

This chain uses TRBV29-1 with TRBJ1-2; 10 bases match TRBD1. Germline loops: CDR1 SQVTM, CDR2 ANQGSEA. This CDR3 spans 12 amino acids. V lost 7 bases, J lost 6 bases, and 5 bases stayed unmatched. This CDR3 reads CSGATGGDGYTF. In DNA form, the CDR3 reads TGCAGCGGTGCGACAGGGGGCGATGGCTACACCTTC.